Each of the 2 T cell receptor beta chains below was sequenced from the same sample in a study of cytomegalovirus exposure and HLA in healthy donors. Sequencing used immunoSEQ multiplex PCR; TCRdb keeps in-frame clones, though not all of them. Among over 150,000 clones listed, approximately 86% were seen once. The sequenced sample consisted of PBMCs. The receptors here all came from a woman under 30 in good health and CMV-seronegative.

The chain combines TRBV19 with TRBJ2-5; TRBD1 might be the D (5 bases). The CDR3 totals 15 residues. The germline V and J ends were trimmed by 7 bases and 5 bases, with 20 bases remaining between them. Germline loops: CDR1 LNHDA, CDR2 SQIVND (reference sequence). CDR3 amino acids: CASTPRAISGETQYF. The CDR3 DNA reads TGTGCCAGTACCCCTCGGGCCATTTCAGGGGAGACCCAGTACTTC.

V usage is TRBV7-2 and J usage is TRBJ2-7; 8 nucleotides agree with TRBD2. Unmatched junction bases numbered 10, after V lost 3 bases and J lost 3 bases. Germline-derived CDR1 and CDR2 are SGHTA and FQGNSA. The CDR3 length is 16 residues. In nucleotides, the CDR3 is TGTGCCAGCAGCTTTCGGGGGGGACTCATCGACTACGAGCAGTACTTC. Translated, it gives CASSFRGGLIDYEQYF.